Listed below are T cell receptor beta chains from one sample, sequenced in a study of T cell repertoires in cytomegalovirus infection. In TCRdb, the reads were re-called with MiXCR into one record per CDR3 protein. The sample has 550,000 to 700,000 distinct CDR3 sequences, around 40% seen once. No antigens are known for them. The specimen comprised cultured PBMCs, sampled from culture after CMV antigen stimulation. Receptors originate from a human donor in good health (CMV status not recorded). Some clones in this sample may be carry-over from other donors' samples. Both conserved end residues are part of each CDR3. A D gene is named only where the DNA matches it firmly. Some rows mark clone size as missing; the rest say once, few, many or name a class of expanded clone.

j_call,clone_size,v_call,d_call,cdr3_aa,cdr3_nt
TRBJ1-1,.,TRBV29-1,.,CSVRKTAMNTEAFF,TGCAGCGTACGAAAGACAGCAATGAACACTGAAGCTTTCTTT
TRBJ1-2,.,TRBV29-1,.,CSVDGGARYGYTF,TGCAGCGTTGATGGAGGGGCGCGCTATGGCTACACCTTC
TRBJ2-7,many,TRBV7-6,.,CASSLVQPPVYEQYF,TGTGCCAGCAGCTTAGTCCAACCGCCCGTCTACGAGCAGTACTTC
TRBJ1-5,.,TRBV19,TRBD1,CASKTQGGNQPQHF,TGTGCCAGCAAAACACAGGGGGGCAATCAGCCCCAGCATTTT
TRBJ1-1,few,TRBV7-9,TRBD1,CASSSNRGTIGAFF,TGTGCCAGCAGCTCAAACAGGGGAACCATTGGAGCTTTCTTT
TRBJ1-2,few,TRBV7-2,.,CASSSGIGYGYTF,TGTGCCAGCAGCTCAGGGATTGGCTATGGCTACACCTTC
TRBJ2-7,.,TRBV5-3,TRBD2,CASSWGAREGRDEQYF,TGTGCCAGCAGCTGGGGGGCGCGGGAGGGAAGGGACGAGCAGTACTTC
TRBJ2-2,.,TRBV6-1,.,CASSKTGSGELFF,TGTGCCAGCAGTAAAACAGGGTCTGGGGAGCTGTTTTTT
TRBJ2-2,.,TRBV20-1,.,CSATRPGPPSQGSGELFF,TGCAGTGCTACACGTCCGGGACCACCATCGCAAGGGAGCGGGGAGCTGTTTTTT
TRBJ2-6,once,TRBV19,.,CASSVPAPFSAGANVLTF,TGTGCCAGTAGTGTCCCGGCTCCTTTTTCGGCTGGGGCCAACGTCCTGACTTTC
TRBJ2-1,.,TRBV7-9,TRBD2,CASSPFREAPGFF,TGTGCCAGCAGCCCCTTTCGGGAGGCCCCGGGGTTCTTC
TRBJ1-4,few,TRBV7-2,.,CASSPQPGVREKLFF,TGTGCCAGCAGCCCCCAACCTGGGGTGAGGGAAAAACTGTTTTTT
TRBJ2-7,.,TRBV7-2,TRBD1,CASSVEGARYEQYF,TGTGCCAGCAGCGTTGAGGGGGCGCGCTACGAGCAGTACTTC
TRBJ2-1,.,TRBV11-1,.,CASSSWDRWNEQFF,TGTGCCAGCAGCTCTTGGGACCGCTGGAATGAGCAGTTCTTC
TRBJ1-6,once,TRBV28,TRBD1,CASSWTGPSPLHF,TGTGCCAGCAGTTGGACAGGTCCTTCACCCCTCCACTTT
TRBJ2-4,many,TRBV7-8,.,CASSLVGARTKNIQYF,TGTGCCAGCAGCTTAGTAGGGGCGAGGACAAAAAACATTCAGTACTTC
TRBJ1-2,.,TRBV12-3/TRBV12-4,.,CASRPPGTPAGYTF,TGTGCCAGCAGGCCCCCCGGGACCCCGGCCGGCTACACCTTC
TRBJ2-3,few,TRBV6-2/TRBV6-3,TRBD2,CASSSAGLEASDTQYF,TGTGCCAGCAGCTCCGCGGGACTAGAGGCATCAGATACGCAGTATTTT
TRBJ2-5,.,TRBV7-8,.,CASSRTAGETQYF,TGTGCCAGCAGCCGGACCGCAGGGGAGACCCAGTACTTC
TRBJ2-6,.,TRBV6-6,.,CASSRGSGYSGANVLTF,TGTGCCAGCAGTCGCGGTTCGGGCTACTCTGGGGCCAACGTCCTGACTTTC
TRBJ1-5,.,TRBV18,.,CASSPGLLPQHF,TGTGCCAGCTCACCAGGCTTATTGCCCCAGCATTTT
TRBJ2-7,few,TRBV7-2,TRBD1,CASSLGHRGYEQYF,TGTGCCAGCAGCTTAGGTCACAGGGGGTACGAGCAGTACTTC
TRBJ2-7,.,TRBV6-2/TRBV6-3,.,CASSYKGSSYEQYF,TGTGCCAGCAGTTACAAGGGATCCTCCTACGAGCAGTACTTC
TRBJ1-6,.,TRBV27,TRBD1,CASSDRGRSPLHF,TGTGCCAGCAGCGACAGGGGTCGATCACCCCTCCACTTT
TRBJ2-3,.,TRBV7-9,.,CASSAVSGPRDTQYF,TGTGCCAGCAGCGCAGTGAGCGGCCCACGGGATACGCAGTATTTT
TRBJ2-7,.,TRBV7-8,.,CASTGDYFYEQYF,TGTGCCAGCACCGGAGATTATTTTTACGAGCAGTACTTC
TRBJ1-2,few,TRBV2,TRBD1,CASSEDRAYGYTF,TGTGCCAGCAGTGAGGACAGGGCCTATGGCTACACCTTC
TRBJ1-2,few,TRBV25-1,.,CASSEGRNYGYTF,TGTGCCAGCAGTGAAGGCAGGAACTATGGCTACACCTTC
TRBJ2-1,.,TRBV11-2,.,CASSLEGVADNEQFF,TGTGCCAGCAGCTTGGAGGGTGTGGCCGACAATGAGCAGTTCTTC
TRBJ1-3,many,TRBV7-2,.,CASSPASGNTIYF,TGTGCCAGCAGCCCAGCCTCTGGAAACACCATATATTTT
TRBJ1-4,few,TRBV4-3,.,CASSPSGSGSEKLFF,TGCGCCAGCAGCCCCTCGGGGTCCGGGAGTGAAAAACTGTTTTTT
TRBJ1-4,few,TRBV12-3/TRBV12-4,.,CASSFRGGEKLFF,TGTGCCAGCAGTTTCAGGGGAGGTGAAAAACTGTTTTTT
TRBJ1-2,.,TRBV5-1,.,CASSYDPGADGYTF,TGCGCCAGCAGCTATGATCCAGGGGCGGATGGCTACACCTTC
TRBJ2-5,.,TRBV5-4,.,CASSLGQIQKTQYF,TGTGCCAGCAGCTTGGGACAGATTCAGAAGACCCAGTACTTC
TRBJ2-7,.,TRBV27,TRBD2,CASSFTSGTGEQYF,TGTGCCAGCAGTTTCACTAGCGGGACTGGCGAGCAGTACTTC